This T cell receptor beta chain emerged from a study of blood T cell repertoires in COVID-19. The overall study: T cells, B-cell-depleted T cells, or PBMCs provided the cDNA or gDNA that served as material.

There are 18 residues in the CDR3. CDR1 is MNHNS, CDR2 SASEGT, per germline. V shed 4 bases and J 1 base; nucleotides not matched to a gene: 10. Source study methods: Estimated nucleated cell counts came from reference gene primer amplification. The table came from immunoSEQ multiplex PCR; TCRdb's copy has only in-frame clones and leaves some out. The DNA gave D and trimming, while V, J and clone size come from that table. This table has 300,000 to 400,000 clones, around 87% appearing once. The sequence was obtained from a woman in her forties or fifties who had recovered from COVID-19. The sequencing input was peripheral blood. J is TRBJ2-3 and V is TRBV6-1; 11 nucleotides line up with TRBD2. CDR3 region: CASSASIIAGGRTDTQYF. CDR3 DNA: TGTGCCAGCAGTGCGAGCATTATAGCGGGGGGGCGCACAGATACGCAGTATTTT.